These 22 T cell receptor beta chains share one sample of origin, sequenced in a study of beta chain features in type 1 diabetes. The authors reverse transcribed all of the isolated RNA, so sequencing captured expressed TCRB transcripts. Method: immunoSEQ multiplex PCR; TCRdb's copy keeps in-frame clones and lacks some. The sample has under 350,000 clones; less than 30% are singletons. Which antigens these TCRs recognize remains unknown. The study, taken as a whole, reports: Type 1 diabetes patients showed a moderate but significant shortening of TCRB CDR3s in all four CD4+ subsets.

The sequenced sample consisted of naive CD4+ T cells from blood. The source of these receptors is a woman in her twenties or thirties with type 1 diabetes.

The chain couples TRBV6-6 to TRBJ2-7; perhaps TRBD2 as D (5 bases). The CDR3 has 16 residues. The V and J ends lost 10 bases and 2 bases respectively, with 24 bases between them. Germline CDR1 reads MNHNY; CDR2 reads SVGAGI (reference sequence). CDR3 in DNA: TGTGCCAACCCCGAGGCCGGGGATAAGGTTACCTACGAGCAGTACTTC. It encodes CANPEAGDKVTYEQYF.

The chain combines TRBV25-1 with TRBJ1-4, with a weak D call TRBD1 (5 bases). Germline V gives CDR1 MGHDK, CDR2 SYGVNS. CDR3 size: 14 residues. V lost 0 bases and J lost 8, with 10 bases in between. The CDR3 bases are TGTGCCAGCAGTGAATACAAACGGGGGGAAAAACTGTTTTTT. Residues: CASSEYKRGEKLFF.

The chain has TRBV27 and TRBJ1-5, with 9 nucleotides matching TRBD1. The CDR3 has 15 amino acids. CDR1 MNHEY and CDR2 SMNVEV come from the germline V gene (reference sequence). Unmatched junction bases numbered 3, after V lost 6 bases and J lost 0 bases. The CDR3 protein is CASRGTGNSNQPQHF. In DNA, the CDR3 is TGTGCCAGCAGGGGGACAGGGAATAGCAATCAGCCCCAGCATTTT.

This clone was recorded once. The chain couples TRBV1 to TRBJ2-1; the D call TRBD1 from the table was never checked on the DNA. TRBV1 is tagged as a pseudogene. This CDR3 has 11 residues. The CDR3 DNA reads TGCACCAGCAGCCGAGAGACAGGGCAGTTCTTC. Its translation is CTSSRETGQFF.

The chain joins TRBV5-4 to TRBJ2-3, with 7 nucleotides matching TRBD2. With V trimmed by 0 bases and J by 3 bases, 13 bases remained unmatched. The CDR3 runs 18 residues. CDR1 is SGHNT and CDR2 is YYREEE in the germline V gene (reference sequence). The CDR3 sequence: CASSLEGFGGSSTDTQYF. The CDR3 bases are TGTGCCAGCAGCTTGGAAGGGTTTGGCGGGAGTAGTACAGATACGCAGTATTTT.

This clone was detected a few times. This sequence joins TRBV7-9 and TRBJ1-1; TRBD1 matches 11 bases. V dropped 6 bases and J dropped 5; count of bases not matched to a gene: 2. The CDR3 has 13 residues. CDR1 and CDR2 from the germline V gene are SEHNR and FQNEAQ (reference sequence). CDR3 sequence: CASSGTGGTEAFF. The CDR3, as DNA: TGTGCCAGCAGTGGGACAGGGGGTACTGAAGCTTTCTTT.

CDR3 amino acids: CASSRPGTGSSNQPQHF. In nucleotides, the CDR3 is TGTGCCAGCAGCCGTCCCGGGACAGGTTCTAGCAATCAGCCCCAGCATTTT. The J gene is TRBJ1-5, the V gene TRBV28; 8 bases line up with TRBD1. Per germline, CDR1 MDHEN and CDR2 SYDVKM. The CDR3 runs 17 residues. The V and J ends lost 6 bases and 0 bases, in that order; junction bases with no gene match: 10.

This clone was recorded a few times. The chain recombines TRBV7-2 with TRBJ2-3, with unresolved D. Germline V gene sequence: CDR1 SGHTA, CDR2 FQGNSA. This CDR3 is 14 amino acids long. Trimming removed 4 bases at V and 1 base at J, with 9 bases between. In DNA, the CDR3 is TGTGCCAGCAGCTCCAGATTGGGCACAGATACGCAGTATTTT. Its translation: CASSSRLGTDTQYF.

This clone was detected a few times. V usage is TRBV27 and J usage is TRBJ2-5; 9 nucleotides line up with TRBD2. Germline CDR1 MNHEY, CDR2 SMNVEV (reference sequence). CDR3 length: 16 amino acids. Germline trimming cut 2 bases from V and 5 bases from J; bases unmatched to any gene: 9. CDR3 DNA sequence: TGTGCCAGCAGTTTAGGGAATAGCGGGAGCTTGGAGACCCAGTACTTC. It translates to CASSLGNSGSLETQYF.

The chain employs TRBV28 and TRBJ2-7; 9 nucleotides line up with TRBD2. With 3 bases clipped from V and 6 bases from J, the junction kept 6 bases outside the gene matches. CDR3 length equals 14 residues. The germline gives CDR1 MDHEN, CDR2 SYDVKM. The DNA of the CDR3 is TGTGCCAGCAGTTTGGCGGGAGGGCCAATCGAGCAGTACTTC. It is translated as CASSLAGGPIEQYF.

This clone was observed a few times. The chain recombines TRBV5-1 with TRBJ1-5, with TRBD1 matching over 11 bases. V was clipped by 0 bases and J by 5 bases; unmatched bases: 1. This CDR3 has 15 amino acids. Germline values: CDR1 SGHRS, CDR2 YFSETQ. The CDR3 region has the DNA TGCGCCAGCAGCTTGGAGGGACAGGGGGATCAGCCCCAGCATTTT. Protein: CASSLEGQGDQPQHF.

This rearrangement joins TRBV28 to TRBJ1-5, with TRBD1 matching over 10 bases. CDR3 length: 15 amino acids. V lost 5 bases, J lost 4 bases, and 5 bases stayed unmatched. Germline V gene data show CDR1 as MDHEN and CDR2 as SYDVKM. CDR3 region: CASSRQGAHNQPQHF. The CDR3 region has the DNA TGTGCCAGCAGTCGACAGGGGGCCCATAATCAGCCCCAGCATTTT.

The chain combines TRBV9 with TRBJ1-5; no clear D gene. Trimming took off 10 bases at V and 2 bases at J, with 10 bases between the two ends. Germline V gene data show CDR1 as SGDLS and CDR2 as YYNGEE. The CDR3 spans 12 residues. The CDR3 nucleotides read TGTGCCGCAACTCCGGGCAATCAGCCCCAGCATTTT. It specifies CAATPGNQPQHF.

A few counts support this clone. The V gene is TRBV2, the J gene TRBJ1-2; 7 bases fit TRBD1. Unmatched junction bases numbered 8, after V lost 3 bases and J lost 4 bases. The length of the CDR3 is 15 residues. Germline assignment: CDR1 SNHLY and CDR2 FYNNEI. The CDR3 region has the DNA TGTGCCAGCAGTGAGGAAGGGGGCGACATCTATGGCTACACCTTC. Its translation: CASSEEGGDIYGYTF.

This rearrangement joins TRBV6-5 to TRBJ2-2, with D tentatively TRBD1 (5 bases). The V and J ends lost 2 bases and 2 bases respectively, with 6 bases between them. CDR1 is MNHEY, CDR2 SVGAGI, per germline. CDR3 length: 14 residues. Here the CDR3 DNA reads TGTGCCAGCAGTTACGACAGAAACACCGGGGAGCTGTTTTTT. It is translated as CASSYDRNTGELFF.

The chain uses TRBV9 and TRBJ2-1, with 9 bases that match TRBD1. The junction had 19 bases not matched to a gene; V was cut back by 4 bases and J by 2 bases. In germline, CDR1 is SGDLS, CDR2 YYNGEE. CDR3 length: 20 amino acids. CDR3 loop: CASSPPPGQGPSPTYNEQFF. CDR3 DNA: TGTGCCAGCAGCCCTCCCCCGGGACAGGGCCCTTCGCCTACCTACAATGAGCAGTTCTTC.

This clone was detected once. Additional DNA sequences in this sample encode the identical CDR3. V is TRBV9 and J is TRBJ2-3, with a tentative D call TRBD2 (6 bases). The V and J ends lost 0 bases and 3 bases respectively, with 8 bases between them. The CDR3 has 14 amino acids. Germline V gives CDR1 SGDLS, CDR2 YYNGEE. As DNA, the CDR3 is TGTGCCAGCAGCGTAGCCGGGAGTACAGATACGCAGTATTTT. This encodes CASSVAGSTDTQYF.

This clone has only a few counts. The rearrangement joins TRBV15 to TRBJ2-7; 8 nucleotides align to TRBD1. Germline V CDR1 and CDR2: LNHNV, YYDKDF (reference sequence). This CDR3 is built from 15 residues. The V and J ends lost 1 base and 0 bases, in that order; junction bases with no gene match: 2. Written as DNA, the CDR3 is TGTGCCACCAGCAGAGGGGGACAGGCCTCCTACGAGCAGTACTTC. It codes for CATSRGGQASYEQYF.

This clone was observed a handful of times. The genes are TRBV23-1 and TRBJ1-2, with D maybe TRBD1 (5 bases). TRBV23-1 is identified as an open reading frame with a role that is uncertain. The CDR3 totals 11 residues. Trimming cost V 6 bases and J 8 bases, with 10 bases left between them. The CDR3 region is CASRTGQGYTF. DNA for the CDR3: TGCGCCAGCAGAACCGGACAAGGCTACACCTTC.

This clone was counted only a few times. The V call is TRBV20-1, the J call TRBJ1-1; D is unresolved. The germline gives CDR1 DFQATT, CDR2 SNEGSKA (reference sequence). CDR3 length: 11 residues. The V gene lost 3 bases and the J gene lost 4 bases, with 6 bases spanning the gap. The CDR3, as DNA: TGCAGTGCTAGCGGGGTCACTGAAGCTTTCTTT. The encoded protein is CSASGVTEAFF.

A note on this clone: Other nucleotide sequences from this sample produce the same CDR3. The chain joins TRBV19 to TRBJ2-7; the match to TRBD1 covers 9 bases. V shed 5 bases, J shed 2 bases, and the junction held 4 bases outside the gene matches. The germline V gene has CDR1 LNHDA and CDR2 SQIVND (reference sequence). The CDR3 runs 14 residues. The CDR3 loop is CASSPGTGTYEQYF. The CDR3 DNA reads as TGTGCCAGTAGTCCGGGGACAGGGACCTACGAGCAGTACTTC.

There are a few counts of this clone. This specimen includes other DNA sequences encoding the same CDR3. The chain has TRBV29-1 and TRBJ2-1, with 7 bases aligning to TRBD1. V lost 5 bases to trimming and J lost 7 bases; unmatched junction nucleotides: 5. CDR3 length: 12 amino acids. The germline V gene has CDR1 SQVTM and CDR2 ANQGSEA. As DNA, the CDR3 is TGCAGCGTTTACAGGGGTGGGAATGAGCAGTTCTTC. As protein: CSVYRGGNEQFF.